These T cell receptor beta chains were read from a single sample in a study of response to subunit inactivated influenza vaccine. From the RT-PCR reads, TCRdb called clonotypes with MiXCR, one entry per CDR3 protein. The repertoire holds about 480,000 distinct CDR3 sequences, with around 13% as singletons. The sequencing here drew on PBMCs from blood, taken roughly 48 days after vaccination. All receptors come from a man aged 45-65 years who received an inactivated influenza vaccine. CDR3s include the opening cysteine and the closing phenylalanine or tryptophan. The D gene is left open where the match is weak. Only some rows state a clone size, as once, few, many or a class for expanded clones.

clone_size	d_call	v_call	j_call	cdr3_nt	cdr3_aa
few	TRBD1	TRBV6-5	TRBJ1-1	TGTGCCAGCAGTTACTCGGCTGGGACAGGGGGCGGAGGCACTGAAGCTTTCTTT	CASSYSAGTGGGGTEAFF
few	NA	TRBV20-1	TRBJ1-5	TGCAGTGCTCCAAAGACATGGGGCGGACGATATAGCAATCAGCCCCAGCATTTT	CSAPKTWGGRYSNQPQHF
NA	TRBD1	TRBV12-3/TRBV12-4	TRBJ2-5	TGTGCCAGCAGTGTCGGACAGGGGCGAGAGACCCAGTACTTC	CASSVGQGRETQYF
few	TRBD1	TRBV7-9	TRBJ1-1	TGTGCCACCCACAACCCAGGACAGGGGAACACTGAAGCTTTCTTT	CATHNPGQGNTEAFF
NA	TRBD2	TRBV2	TRBJ2-1	TGTGCCAGCATACCCTACGCGGGGGCCTACAATGAGCAGTTCTTC	CASIPYAGAYNEQFF
few	NA	TRBV9	TRBJ1-2	TGTGCCAGCAGCGGATGGGACGGGCCCCGCTATGGCTACACCTTC	CASSGWDGPRYGYTF
NA	NA	TRBV3-1	TRBJ2-1	TGTGCCAGCAGCCGGAATAGTGGTAGCGGAGCCTACAATGAGCAGTTCTTC	CASSRNSGSGAYNEQFF
many	TRBD1	TRBV12-3/TRBV12-4	TRBJ2-7	TGTGCCAGCAGTTCTAGACAGGGAAATTACGAGCAGTACTTC	CASSSRQGNYEQYF
NA	TRBD1	TRBV15	TRBJ2-1	TGTGCCACCAGCAGAGCAGGGGGCTCCTACAATGAGCAGTTCTTC	CATSRAGGSYNEQFF
NA	NA	TRBV2	TRBJ2-2	TGTGCCAGCAGTGAAGTCACGGGTATAGGGCTGAACACCGGGGAGCTGTTTTTT	CASSEVTGIGLNTGELFF
NA	NA	TRBV7-3	TRBJ1-2	TGTGCCAGCAGCTTAACCGGGCGGGACTATGGCTACACCTTC	CASSLTGRDYGYTF
NA	NA	TRBV20-1	TRBJ2-2	TGCAGTGCTAGGACTCGGGGGACCACCGGGGAGCTGTTTTTT	CSARTRGTTGELFF
many	TRBD1	TRBV6-1	TRBJ1-6	TGTGCCAGCAGTGAAGGACAGGGTGTTTATTCACCCCTCCACTTT	CASSEGQGVYSPLHF
NA	TRBD1	TRBV7-3	TRBJ2-6	TGTGCCAGCAGCCTTAACAGGGGCTCTGGGGCCAACGTCCTGACTTTC	CASSLNRGSGANVLTF
many	TRBD1	TRBV7-8	TRBJ2-7	TGTGCCAGCAGCATACAACAGGGGATCAGCTCCTACGAGCAGTACTTC	CASSIQQGISSYEQYF
many	TRBD1	TRBV29-1	TRBJ2-7	TGCAGCGTGAAAGGGCAGGGGGACCACGAGCAGTACTTC	CSVKGQGDHEQYF
few	NA	TRBV5-1	TRBJ1-2	TGCGCCAGCAGCTTGGGAACAACCAATGGCTACACCTTC	CASSLGTTNGYTF
NA	TRBD2	TRBV13	TRBJ2-5	TGTGCCAGCAGCTACAGCGGGGGGTACCAAGAGACCCAGTACTTC	CASSYSGGYQETQYF
NA	NA	TRBV11-2	TRBJ2-1	TGTGCCAGCAGCTTCGCCAAGAACTCCTACAATGAGCAGTTCTTC	CASSFAKNSYNEQFF
few	TRBD2	TRBV6-5	TRBJ2-7	TGTGCCAGCAGTTACAGACTAGCGGGGCCATACGAGCAGTACTTC	CASSYRLAGPYEQYF
NA	TRBD1	TRBV20-1	TRBJ1-6	TGCAGTGCGTCGAGACCAGGGGGGGATAATTCACCCCTCCACTTT	CSASRPGGDNSPLHF
NA	NA	TRBV30	TRBJ1-1	TGTGCCTGGAGCCGTCGGACGGGTAGTGAAGCTTTCTTT	CAWSRRTGSEAFF
many	TRBD1	TRBV20-1	TRBJ2-5	TGCAGTGGCTCCAGGGGGCGCGCACAAGAGACCCAGTACTTC	CSGSRGRAQETQYF
few	NA	TRBV12-3/TRBV12-4	TRBJ2-7	TGTGCCAGCATGAGGATGGCAGAAGAACACTACGAGCAGTACTTC	CASMRMAEEHYEQYF
NA	NA	TRBV12-3/TRBV12-4	TRBJ2-2	TGTGCCAGCAGTTTAAATCCGGGTTGGGGGACCGGGGAGCTGTTTTTT	CASSLNPGWGTGELFF
NA	TRBD2	TRBV7-9	TRBJ2-3	TGTGCCAGCAGCTTAGCCGCTAGCGGGAGAATGGATACGCAGTATTTT	CASSLAASGRMDTQYF
NA	NA	TRBV19	TRBJ1-2	TGTGCCAGTAGTACGACAGGCCCCCGACCTTATGGCTACACCTTC	CASSTTGPRPYGYTF
many	NA	TRBV6-1	TRBJ2-7	TGTGCCAGCACCCCTGGTGTCCTATCCTACGAGCAGTACTTC	CASTPGVLSYEQYF
few	NA	TRBV12-3/TRBV12-4	TRBJ2-7	TGTGCCAGCAGTTTCAATCGAATGAGCGAGCAGTACTTC	CASSFNRMSEQYF
few	NA	TRBV28	TRBJ2-7	TGTGCCAGCAGCCCTCCCGGCCGGCAACACTACGAGCAGTACTTC	CASSPPGRQHYEQYF
many	NA	TRBV6-2/TRBV6-3	TRBJ2-6	TGTGCCAGCAGTTACTCAGGGGGCTCTGGGGCCAACGTCCTGACTTTC	CASSYSGGSGANVLTF
NA	NA	TRBV6-2/TRBV6-3	TRBJ2-5	TGTGCCAGCAGAGAGAGCCGGGTCCTTCAAGAGACCCAGTACTTC	CASRESRVLQETQYF
NA	NA	TRBV19	TRBJ1-3	TGTGCCAGTACCCCTCGGGACACTGGAAACACCATATATTTT	CASTPRDTGNTIYF
many	TRBD1	TRBV12-3/TRBV12-4	TRBJ2-1	TGTGCCAGCAGTTCCATGGACAGGGGAATAAACAATGAGCAGTTCTTC	CASSSMDRGINNEQFF
NA	TRBD2	TRBV20-1	TRBJ2-3	TGCAGTGCTAGGCCCAGCGGGAAAAGCACAGATACGCAGTATTTT	CSARPSGKSTDTQYF
NA	TRBD1	TRBV10-3	TRBJ1-5	TGTGCCATCAAGGGGACAGGGCCCCAGCCCCAGCATTTT	CAIKGTGPQPQHF
NA	NA	TRBV6-2/TRBV6-3	TRBJ2-7	TGTGCCAGCAGTACTCTAGCATACGAGCAGTACTTC	CASSTLAYEQYF
NA	NA	TRBV29-1	TRBJ2-7	TGCAGCGTTGATACGGGATCCGGGGGCTACGAGCAGTACTTC	CSVDTGSGGYEQYF
NA	NA	TRBV10-2	TRBJ1-1	TGCGCCAGCAGTGAGTCAGCTCCCCACGAAGCTTTCTTT	CASSESAPHEAFF
many	NA	TRBV12-3/TRBV12-4	TRBJ2-5	TGTGCCAGCAGTTTTTCTGCTAAGGAGACCCAGTACTTC	CASSFSAKETQYF
NA	TRBD1	TRBV6-1	TRBJ2-4	TGTGCCAGCAGTGGACAGGGGGCGGTAGACATTCAGTACTTC	CASSGQGAVDIQYF
NA	TRBD2	TRBV7-9	TRBJ2-2	TGTGCCAGCAGCTCTCTCCGACTAGCGGGGACAACCGGGGAGCTGTTTTTT	CASSSLRLAGTTGELFF
NA	TRBD2	TRBV10-3	TRBJ2-3	TGTGCCATCAGTGAGAGGGCTATAGCGGGGGGCTATACGCAGTATTTT	CAISERAIAGGYTQYF
few	TRBD1	TRBV15	TRBJ2-7	TGTGCCACCAGCAGAGATCCCGGGACAGGGGCCTACGAGCAGTACTTC	CATSRDPGTGAYEQYF
many	NA	TRBV7-2	TRBJ2-4	TGTGCCAGCAGCTTGAGACTAGCCAAAAACATTCAGTACTTC	CASSLRLAKNIQYF
NA	TRBD2	TRBV2	TRBJ2-3	TGTGCCAGCAGACGACTAGCGGGGGGTATAACAGATACGCAGTATTTT	CASRRLAGGITDTQYF
NA	TRBD2	TRBV18	TRBJ2-2	TGTGCCAGCTCATGGACTAGTGACACCGGGGAGCTGTTTTTT	CASSWTSDTGELFF
many	TRBD1	TRBV12-3/TRBV12-4	TRBJ2-3	TGTGCCAGCAGTTCCCAGGGGGCAGATACGCAGTATTTT	CASSSQGADTQYF
NA	NA	TRBV6-1	TRBJ2-2	TGTGCCAGCAGTACGATGGGGCCGAACACCGGGGAGCTGTTTTTT	CASSTMGPNTGELFF
NA	NA	TRBV27	TRBJ2-3	TGTGCCAGCAGTTTATGGGCGGCCACAGATACGCAGTATTTT	CASSLWAATDTQYF
few	TRBD1	TRBV10-3	TRBJ1-5	TGTGCCACCGCGACAGGGGTCAATCAGCCCCAGCATTTT	CATATGVNQPQHF
many	NA	TRBV20-1	TRBJ2-2	TGCAGTGCTAGAGGGACACCGAACACCGGGGAGCTGTTTTTT	CSARGTPNTGELFF
few	TRBD2	TRBV7-2	TRBJ2-4	TGTGCCAGCAGCTTCCAGGGACTAGCGGGGGGGCTGAACATTCAGTACTTC	CASSFQGLAGGLNIQYF
few	TRBD2	TRBV7-9	TRBJ2-1	TGTGCCAGCAGCTTAGGGGGACTAGTTACATATGAGCAGTTCTTC	CASSLGGLVTYEQFF
few	TRBD2	TRBV28	TRBJ2-7	TGTGCCAGCATCCCGGGACTAGGTCTGCGGGAGCAGTACTTC	CASIPGLGLREQYF